This TCR beta chain comes out of a study of cytomegalovirus exposure and HLA in healthy donors. 13 Jbeta primers and 60 Vbeta primers were used for the PCR. As originally analysed: Unique TCR beta chains numbered approximately 80 million in a later analysis, with roughly 10 million shared. Repertoires were generated with immunoSEQ multiplex PCR, while TCRdb's copy carries only in-frame clones and drops some. D and trimming come from the DNA, and the V and J calls and clone size come from that table. The data contain 95,000 to 110,000 clones, about 79% of them singletons. V was trimmed by 0 bases and J by 2 bases, leaving 10 bases between them. The CDR3 has 15 residues. Germline V gene data show CDR1 as MNHNY and CDR2 as SVGAGI (reference sequence). As to this clone: Its specificity is unknown.

Study-wide results and caveats: In a later analysis, about 17,000 TCR beta sequences were associated with HLA alleles at 0.05 false discovery rate. Donors were assumed by presence/absence analyses to have roughly uniform sequencing depth. The authors listed some 160 TCR beta chains as cytomegalovirus-associated.

Material: PBMCs. The chain is built from TRBV6-6 and TRBJ1-1; tentatively, D is TRBD1 (5 bases). This receptor was taken from a man in his sixties in good health and CMV-seropositive. CDR3 in DNA: TGTGCCAGCAGTTACTCGACAGCTACCAACACTGAAGCTTTCTTT. Amino acid sequence: CASSYSTATNTEAFF.